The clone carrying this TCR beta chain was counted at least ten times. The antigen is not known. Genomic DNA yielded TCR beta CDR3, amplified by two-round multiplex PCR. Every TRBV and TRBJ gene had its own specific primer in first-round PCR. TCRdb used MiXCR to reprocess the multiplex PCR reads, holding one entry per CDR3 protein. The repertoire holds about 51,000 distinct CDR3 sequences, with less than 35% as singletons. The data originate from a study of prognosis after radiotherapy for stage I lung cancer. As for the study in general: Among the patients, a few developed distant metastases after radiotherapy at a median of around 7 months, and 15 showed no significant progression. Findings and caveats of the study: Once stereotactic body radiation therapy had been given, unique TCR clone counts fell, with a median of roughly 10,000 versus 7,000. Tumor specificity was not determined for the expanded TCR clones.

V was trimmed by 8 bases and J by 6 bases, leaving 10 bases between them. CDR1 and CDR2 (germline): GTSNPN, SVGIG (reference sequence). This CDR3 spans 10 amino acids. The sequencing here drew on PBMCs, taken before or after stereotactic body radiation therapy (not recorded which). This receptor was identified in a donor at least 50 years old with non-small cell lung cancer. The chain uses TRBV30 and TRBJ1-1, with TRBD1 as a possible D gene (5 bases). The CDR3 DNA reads TGTGCCGGACACCGCGCTGAAGCTTTCTTT. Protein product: CAGHRAEAFF.